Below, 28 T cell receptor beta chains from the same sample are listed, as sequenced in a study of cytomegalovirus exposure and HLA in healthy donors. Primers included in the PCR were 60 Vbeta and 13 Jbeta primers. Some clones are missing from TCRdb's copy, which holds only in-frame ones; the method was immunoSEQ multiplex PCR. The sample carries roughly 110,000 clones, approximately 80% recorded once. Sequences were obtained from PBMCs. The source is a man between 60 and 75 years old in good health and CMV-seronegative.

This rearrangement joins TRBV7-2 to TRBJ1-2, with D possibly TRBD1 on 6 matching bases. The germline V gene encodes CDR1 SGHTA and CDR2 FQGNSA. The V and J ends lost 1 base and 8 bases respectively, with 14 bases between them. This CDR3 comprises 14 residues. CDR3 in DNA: TGTGCCAGCAGCTTAGTCGGGGGGGCGGAGGGCTACACCTTC. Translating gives CASSLVGGAEGYTF.

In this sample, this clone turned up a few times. For the CDR3, the DNA is TGTGCCAGCAGCTCGACAGGAAACACCATATATTTT. Its protein is CASSSTGNTIYF. This chain links TRBV5-6 with TRBJ1-3; D ambiguous. The ends were cut back, 3 bases at V and 4 bases at J, with 5 bases in the middle. Germline V gene sequence: CDR1 SGHDT, CDR2 YYEEEE. This CDR3 spans 12 amino acids.

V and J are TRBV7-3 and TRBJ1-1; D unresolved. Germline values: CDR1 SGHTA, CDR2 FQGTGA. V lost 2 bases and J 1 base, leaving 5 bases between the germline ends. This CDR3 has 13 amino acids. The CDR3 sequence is CASSLSGNTEAFF. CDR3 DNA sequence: TGTGCCAGCAGCTTATCCGGGAACACTGAAGCTTTCTTT.

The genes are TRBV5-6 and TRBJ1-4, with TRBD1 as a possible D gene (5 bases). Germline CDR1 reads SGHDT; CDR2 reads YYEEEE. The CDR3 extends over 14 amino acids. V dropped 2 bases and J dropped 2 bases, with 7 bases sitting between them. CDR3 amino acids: CASSFPGTNEKLFF. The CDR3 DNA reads TGTGCCAGCAGCTTCCCAGGGACTAATGAAAAACTGTTTTTT.

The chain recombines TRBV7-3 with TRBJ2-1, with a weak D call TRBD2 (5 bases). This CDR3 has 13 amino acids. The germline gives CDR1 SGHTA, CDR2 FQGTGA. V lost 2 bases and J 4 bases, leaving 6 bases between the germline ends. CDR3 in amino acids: CASSLGEYNEQFF. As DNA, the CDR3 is TGTGCCAGCAGCTTAGGGGAGTACAATGAGCAGTTCTTC.

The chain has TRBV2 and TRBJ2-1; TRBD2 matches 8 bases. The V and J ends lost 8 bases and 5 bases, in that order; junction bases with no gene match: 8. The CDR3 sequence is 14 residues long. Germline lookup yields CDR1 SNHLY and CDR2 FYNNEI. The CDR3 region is CASGRTSRDNEQFF. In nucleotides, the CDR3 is TGTGCCAGCGGTAGGACTAGCCGTGACAATGAGCAGTTCTTC. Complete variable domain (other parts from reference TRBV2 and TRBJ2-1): EPEVTQTPSHQVTQMGQEVILRCVPISNHLYFYWYRQILGQKVEFLVSFYNNEISEKSEIFDDQFSVERPDGSNFTLKIRSTKLEDSAMYFCASGRTSRDNEQFFGPGTRLTVL.

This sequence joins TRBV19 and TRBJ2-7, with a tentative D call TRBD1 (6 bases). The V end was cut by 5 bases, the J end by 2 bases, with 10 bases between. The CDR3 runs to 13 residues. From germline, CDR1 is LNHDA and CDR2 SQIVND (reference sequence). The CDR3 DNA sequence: TGTGCCAGTAGTCGGGACACAACCTACGAGCAGTACTTC. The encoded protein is CASSRDTTYEQYF. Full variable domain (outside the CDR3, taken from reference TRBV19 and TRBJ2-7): DGGITQSPKYLFRKEGQNVTLSCEQNLNHDAMYWYRQDPGQGLRLIYYSQIVNDFQKGDIAEGYSVSREKKESFPLTVTSAQKNPTAFYLCASSRDTTYEQYFGPGTRLTVT.

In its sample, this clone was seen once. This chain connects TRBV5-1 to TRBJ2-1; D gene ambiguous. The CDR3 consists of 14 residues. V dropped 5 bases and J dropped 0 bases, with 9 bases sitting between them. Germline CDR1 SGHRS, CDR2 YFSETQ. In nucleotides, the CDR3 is TGCGCCAGCAGGAACAGTACCTCCTACAATGAGCAGTTCTTC. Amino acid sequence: CASRNSTSYNEQFF.

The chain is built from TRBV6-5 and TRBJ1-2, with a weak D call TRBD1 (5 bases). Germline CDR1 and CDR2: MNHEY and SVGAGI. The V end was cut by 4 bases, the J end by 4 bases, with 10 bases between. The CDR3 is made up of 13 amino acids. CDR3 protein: CASSSTEAYGYTF. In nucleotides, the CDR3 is TGTGCCAGCAGTTCGACAGAGGCCTATGGCTACACCTTC.

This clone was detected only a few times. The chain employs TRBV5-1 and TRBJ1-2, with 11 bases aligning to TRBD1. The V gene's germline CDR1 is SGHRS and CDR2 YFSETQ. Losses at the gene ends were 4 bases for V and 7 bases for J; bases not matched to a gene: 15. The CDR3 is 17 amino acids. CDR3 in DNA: TGCGCCAGCAGCCCTTGGGCCTCCGGGACAGGGGGAAGTGGCTACACCTTC. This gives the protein CASSPWASGTGGSGYTF.

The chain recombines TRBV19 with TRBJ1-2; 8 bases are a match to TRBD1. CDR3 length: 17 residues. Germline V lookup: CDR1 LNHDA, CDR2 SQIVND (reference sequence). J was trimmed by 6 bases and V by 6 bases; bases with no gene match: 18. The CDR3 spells CASSRPRKDTTGDGYTF. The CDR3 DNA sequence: TGTGCCAGTAGCCGACCTCGCAAAGATACGACAGGGGATGGCTACACCTTC.

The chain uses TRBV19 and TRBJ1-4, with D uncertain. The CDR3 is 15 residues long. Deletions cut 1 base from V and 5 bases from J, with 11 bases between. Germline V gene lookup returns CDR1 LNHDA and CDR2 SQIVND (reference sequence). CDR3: CASSIGAGVNEKLFF. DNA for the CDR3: TGTGCCAGTAGTATAGGGGCGGGAGTGAATGAAAAACTGTTTTTT.

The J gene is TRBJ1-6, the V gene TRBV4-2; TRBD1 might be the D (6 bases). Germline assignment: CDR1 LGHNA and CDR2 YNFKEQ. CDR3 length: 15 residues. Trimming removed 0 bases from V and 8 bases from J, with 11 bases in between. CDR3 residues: CASSQERQAYSPLHF. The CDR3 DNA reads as TGTGCCAGCAGCCAAGAAAGACAGGCCTATTCACCCCTCCACTTT.

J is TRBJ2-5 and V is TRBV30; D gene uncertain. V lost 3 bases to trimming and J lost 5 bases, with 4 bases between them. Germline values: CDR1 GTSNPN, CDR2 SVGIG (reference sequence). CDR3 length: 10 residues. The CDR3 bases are TGTGCCTGGAGATATGAGACCCAGTACTTC. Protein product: CAWRYETQYF.

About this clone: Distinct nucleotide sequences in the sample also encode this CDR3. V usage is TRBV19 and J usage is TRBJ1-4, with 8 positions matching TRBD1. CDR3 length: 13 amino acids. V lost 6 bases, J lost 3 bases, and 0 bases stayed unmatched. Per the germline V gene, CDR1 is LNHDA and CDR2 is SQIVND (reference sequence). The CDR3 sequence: CASRGQANEKLFF. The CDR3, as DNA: TGTGCCAGTAGGGGACAGGCTAATGAAAAACTGTTTTTT.

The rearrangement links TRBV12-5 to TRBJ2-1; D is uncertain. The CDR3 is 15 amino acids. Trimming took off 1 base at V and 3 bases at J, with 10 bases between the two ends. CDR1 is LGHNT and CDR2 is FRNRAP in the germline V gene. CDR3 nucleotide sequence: TGTGCTAGTGGTTTGGGGGTAGCAAACTACAATGAGCAGTTCTTC. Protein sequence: CASGLGVANYNEQFF.

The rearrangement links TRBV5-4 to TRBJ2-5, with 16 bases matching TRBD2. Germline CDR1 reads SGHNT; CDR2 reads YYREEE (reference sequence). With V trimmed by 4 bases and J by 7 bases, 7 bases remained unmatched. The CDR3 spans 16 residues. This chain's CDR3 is CASSLGTSGGAGTQYF. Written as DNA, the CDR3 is TGTGCCAGCAGCCTGGGGACTAGCGGGGGGGCAGGGACCCAGTACTTC.

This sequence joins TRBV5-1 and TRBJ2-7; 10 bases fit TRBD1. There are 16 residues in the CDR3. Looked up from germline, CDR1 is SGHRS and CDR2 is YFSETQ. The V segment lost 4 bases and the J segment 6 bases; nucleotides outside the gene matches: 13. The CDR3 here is CASSPAGTGVVGEQYV. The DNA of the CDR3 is TGCGCCAGCAGCCCGGCCGGGACAGGGGTCGTTGGCGAGCAGTACGTC.

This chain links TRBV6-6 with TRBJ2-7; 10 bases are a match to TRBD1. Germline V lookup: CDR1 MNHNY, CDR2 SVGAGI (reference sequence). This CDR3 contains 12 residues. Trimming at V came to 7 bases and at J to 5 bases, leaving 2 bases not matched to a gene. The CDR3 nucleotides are TGTGCCAGCATGGGACAGGGGCACGAGCAGTACGTC. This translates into CASMGQGHEQYV.

CDR3 bases: TGTGCCAGCAGTTCTACTTTGTCGAGCGAAGCTTTCTTT. Translation: CASSSTLSSEAFF. The V gene is TRBV6-5, the J gene TRBJ1-1, with D hard to call. Germline V gives CDR1 MNHEY, CDR2 SVGAGI. V lost 4 bases and J lost 8, with 14 bases in between. CDR3 length: 13 amino acids.

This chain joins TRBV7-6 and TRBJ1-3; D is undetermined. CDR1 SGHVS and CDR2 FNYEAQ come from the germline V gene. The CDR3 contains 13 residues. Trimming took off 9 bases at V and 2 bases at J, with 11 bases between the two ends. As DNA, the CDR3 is TGTGCCAGTAGAGGGAGCGCTGGAAACACCATATATTTT. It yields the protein CASRGSAGNTIYF.

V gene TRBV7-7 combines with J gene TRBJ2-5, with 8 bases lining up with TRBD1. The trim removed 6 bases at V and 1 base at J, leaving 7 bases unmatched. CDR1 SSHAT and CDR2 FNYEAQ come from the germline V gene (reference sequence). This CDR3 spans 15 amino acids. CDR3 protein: CASRRGQGFQETQYF. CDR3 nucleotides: TGTGCCAGCAGACGCGGACAGGGCTTCCAAGAGACCCAGTACTTC.

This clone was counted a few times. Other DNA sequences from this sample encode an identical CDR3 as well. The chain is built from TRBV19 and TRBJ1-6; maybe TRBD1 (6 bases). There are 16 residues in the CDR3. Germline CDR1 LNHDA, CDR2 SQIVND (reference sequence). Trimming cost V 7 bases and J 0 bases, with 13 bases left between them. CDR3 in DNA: TGTGCCAGTAAAGCAGGGGCGAACTCCTATAATTCACCCCTCCACTTT. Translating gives CASKAGANSYNSPLHF.

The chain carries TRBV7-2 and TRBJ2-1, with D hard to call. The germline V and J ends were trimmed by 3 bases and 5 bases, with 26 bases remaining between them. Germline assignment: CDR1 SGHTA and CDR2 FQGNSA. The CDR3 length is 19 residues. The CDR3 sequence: CASSFRPDLNSLSNNEQFF. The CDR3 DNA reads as TGTGCCAGCAGCTTTCGGCCAGATCTAAACTCCCTTAGCAACAATGAGCAGTTCTTC.

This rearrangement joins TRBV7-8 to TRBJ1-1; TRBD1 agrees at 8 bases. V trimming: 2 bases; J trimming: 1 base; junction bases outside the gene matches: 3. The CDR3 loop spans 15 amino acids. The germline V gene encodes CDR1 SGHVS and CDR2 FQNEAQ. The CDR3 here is CASSLQGATNTEAFF. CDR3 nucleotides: TGTGCCAGCAGCTTACAGGGGGCTACGAACACTGAAGCTTTCTTT.

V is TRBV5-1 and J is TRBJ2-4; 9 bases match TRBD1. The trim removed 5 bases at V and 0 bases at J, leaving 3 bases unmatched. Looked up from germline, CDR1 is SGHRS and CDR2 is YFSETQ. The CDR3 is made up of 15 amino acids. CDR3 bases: TGCGCCAGCAGGCGGACAGGGGCAGCCAAAAACATTCAGTACTTC. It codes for CASRRTGAAKNIQYF.

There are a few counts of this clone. The CDR3 protein is CASTQRAARELFF. CDR3 DNA: TGTGCCAGCACCCAACGTGCCGCCAGAGAGCTGTTTTTT. The V and J genes are TRBV6-5 and TRBJ2-2; D is ambiguous. Between the trimmed V and J ends, which lost 7 bases and 11 bases, there was a span of 17 bases. The germline V gene has CDR1 MNHEY and CDR2 SVGAGI. The CDR3 sequence is 13 residues long.

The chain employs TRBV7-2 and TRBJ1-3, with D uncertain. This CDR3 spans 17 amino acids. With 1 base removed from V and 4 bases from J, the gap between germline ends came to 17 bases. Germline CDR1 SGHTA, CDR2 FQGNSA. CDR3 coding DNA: TGTGCCAGCAGCTTAGAGTTACCGGGGATGGGGGGAAACACCATATATTTT. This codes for CASSLELPGMGGNTIYF.